This TCR beta chain derives from a study of blood T cells in healthy people across ages (dated by TCRdb to 2015 to 2017). Context from the whole study: In model experiments, roughly one uniquely barcoded TCR beta cDNA molecule per two T cells was captured by template switching. To track age-related changes in TCR beta repertoire diversity, the study relied on deep sequencing normalized with unique cDNA molecular identifiers. The donors were split into four age groups: young (average approximately 16 years), middle-aged (around 40), aged (around 67) and long-lived (over 80). Donors of different ages were randomly distributed across sequencing lanes to avoid experimental bias. The study analyzed two additional independent replicas of 1 million unique cDNA reads from the same blood draw for two donors, one aged 18 to 30 and one aged 80 or older.

Donors were 35 to 40 systemically healthy Caucasian individuals from Russia aged about 6 to 100 years. Each donor gave ten milliliters of peripheral blood, collected into EDTA-treated Vacutainer tubes. Ficoll-Paque density-gradient centrifugation was used to isolate PBMCs, with at least 7 million per sample. Trizol reagent was used to extract total RNA from the PBMCs, yielding at least 6 micrograms per sample. For every donor, flow cytometry on a PBMC aliquot measured the percentage of naive CD45RAhigh/CD27high T cells. Comment on this clonotype: What antigen it recognizes has not been identified. Base quality data are lacking; no much larger clone is found one base away.

Library prep was done by 5' RACE. The run used an Illumina HiSeq 2500. The second PCR ran for about 6 to 11 cycles and used a J-beta primer mix along with a sample-barcoded 5' primer. A unique molecular identifier was introduced onto each TCR beta cDNA molecule by a template-switch 5' adaptor carrying 12 random nucleotides. Each sample yielded at least 3 million CDR3-containing paired-end reads. First-strand cDNA was synthesized from all RNA with the Mint cDNA synthesis kit, primed by a TRBC-specific oligonucleotide. Following uracil-DNA glycosylase treatment, a first 18-cycle PCR with universal primers M1SS and BC2_uni_R was performed on all cDNA. As for the authors' bioinformatics: For normalization, 1 million high-quality reads, each with a distinct molecular identifier, were randomly selected from each sample. Reads sharing molecular identifiers were discarded rather than binned into consensus sequences. CDR3 identification, clonotype clustering and error correction used MiTCR with a Q25 quality threshold and the strictest error-elimination algorithm. Lower-bound total TCR beta diversity was estimated with a nonparametric unseen species model using Euler transformation. Through fastp at Q25 and MiXCR, TCRdb rebuilt clones from the public reads, retaining in-frame beta chains. Every distinct CDR3 protein forms one entry, paired with its most common genes and DNA. TCRdb's processing, not the study's, gives the V and J calls here. The sample table holds about 1.5 million distinct CDR3 sequences, of which 35% to 45% were seen once. The ten largest clones capture just over 4% of the sample.

Germline trimming amounts to 5 bases on V and 6 bases on J, with 12 as the count of junction bases outside the gene matches. The CDR3, cysteine through phenylalanine, is 14 amino acids long. Of the read, only the CDR3 DNA is kept; its 42 bases are in frame from base 1. Per the germline V gene (reference sequence), DFQATT is the CDR1 and SNEGSKA is the CDR2. Paper-wide results and their limitations: Estimates of total diversity from one million sequenced T cells were regarded as lower bounds and underestimates. The percentage of naive T cells measured by flow cytometry correlated strongly with observed TCR beta diversity. Conclusive comparison of naive and antigen-experienced compartments was prevented by the profiling of bulk unsorted PBMCs. The CMV infection status of donors was not known, potentially confounding age-related changes in expanded clonotypes. Observed TCR beta diversity per million T cells fell roughly linearly with age, and a significant reduction was already apparent by age approximately 41. Compared with the aged group, more naive CD4+ T cells, fewer expanded clones and increased TCR diversity were shown by the long-lived group, suggesting age selection.

The chain couples TRBV20-1 to TRBJ1-2; 7 junctional bases match TRBD1. The sample taken for sequencing was blood. The TCR sequence derives from a woman aged 18-29 years in good health. The DNA is as follows: TGCAGTGCTTTCCAGGGACAGAGGACTGATGGCTACACCTTC. It translates as CSAFQGQRTDGYTF.